What follows describes a single TCR beta chain. Its antigen is undetermined. This record comes from a study of T cell repertoires in cytomegalovirus infection. Study in general: Recently identified HLA-C-restricted CMV epitopes were among the peptides used. Public TCR beta signatures were indicative of both CMV infection and a matching HLA type. Study-level findings and limits: Carriage of CMV together with the relevant HLA was identifiable through cumulative public TCR beta family frequency. The response measured ex vivo was dominated by TCR beta clonotypes (HLA-C-restricted and CMV-specific).

CDR1 and CDR2 (germline): SGHTA, FQGTGA. CDR3 length: 13 amino acids. V lost 4 bases and J lost 5; bases outside the gene matches: 3. TCRdb reprocessed the reads via MiXCR and lists one record per CDR3 protein. Altogether about 220,000 distinct CDR3 sequences are present, about 38% being singletons, with the ten largest covering 55% to 60%. The sequences come from CD8+ T cells from cultured PBMCs, collected from culture after CMV antigen stimulation. This chain links TRBV7-3 with TRBJ1-2, with TRBD1 identical over 8 bases. The receptor comes from a human donor in good health (CMV status not recorded). Some clones in this sample may be carry-over from other donors' samples. CDR3 nucleotides: TGTGCCAGCAGCTATGGACAGGGATATGGCTACACCTTC. Amino acids: CASSYGQGYGYTF.